Each of the 24 T cell receptor beta chains below was sequenced from the same sample in a study of T cells in localized non-small cell lung cancer (dated by TCRdb to about 2020). The library relied on the immunoSEQ multiplex PCR assay. TCRdb provides this immuneACCESS table in a form limited to in-frame rearrangements. Some clones are lacking; in checked studies, under half of them reflect an unresolved V gene, and why the rest are absent is not known. The sample has tens of thousands of clones on record, around 90% of them singletons. Roughly 1.9% of the sample rests with the top ten. Sequenced material: peripheral blood, taken before any cancer treatment. The receptors were sampled from a woman aged 40-69 years with stage I lung adenocarcinoma.

The chain is built from TRBV28 and TRBJ2-7; 9 nucleotides agree with TRBD1. V lost 3 bases to trimming and J lost 0 bases; unmatched junction nucleotides: 3. The CDR3 extends over 15 amino acids. From germline, CDR1 is MDHEN and CDR2 SYDVKM. CDR3: CASSFTGGGSYEQYF. For the CDR3, the DNA is TGTGCCAGCAGTTTTACAGGGGGCGGCTCCTACGAGCAGTACTTC.

The rearrangement joins TRBV19 to TRBJ1-5, with 9 bases matching TRBD1. Trimming took 5 bases from V and 2 from J; bases not matched to a gene: 10. Per the germline V gene, CDR1 is LNHDA and CDR2 is SQIVND (reference sequence). The CDR3 covers 17 residues. CDR3 protein: CASSETGGRGGNQPQHF. For the CDR3, the DNA is TGTGCCAGTAGTGAGACAGGGGGAAGGGGTGGCAATCAGCCCCAGCATTTT. Using reference TRBV19 and TRBJ1-5 for the parts outside the CDR3, the full variable domain is DGGITQSPKYLFRKEGQNVTLSCEQNLNHDAMYWYRQDPGQGLRLIYYSQIVNDFQKGDIAEGYSVSREKKESFPLTVTSAQKNPTAFYLCASSETGGRGGNQPQHFGDGTRLSIL.

The rearrangement uses TRBV6-5 and TRBJ2-3, with D tentatively TRBD2 (6 bases). The CDR3 covers 14 residues. Between the trimmed V and J ends, which lost 5 bases and 0 bases, there was a span of 9 bases. Germline V gene lookup returns CDR1 MNHEY and CDR2 SVGAGI. CDR3 in amino acids: CASSRAGSTDTQYF. DNA of the CDR3: TGTGCCAGCAGTCGGGCGGGAAGCACAGATACGCAGTATTTT.

The chain recombines TRBV7-2 with TRBJ1-5; D remains unclear. The V gene's germline CDR1 is SGHTA and CDR2 FQGNSA. The CDR3 length is 13 residues. The germline V and J ends were trimmed by 4 bases and 6 bases, with 10 bases remaining between them. CDR3 in DNA: TGTGCCAGCAGCTCATCGTCTAGTCAGCCCCAGCATTTT. Its translation is CASSSSSSQPQHF.

The chain recombines TRBV11-2 with TRBJ1-1, with D perhaps TRBD1 (6 bases). V was clipped by 3 bases and J by 4 bases, with 15 bases between them. CDR1 is SGHAT, CDR2 FQNNGV, per germline. The CDR3 runs 15 residues. The CDR3 DNA is TGTGCCAGCAGCTTGATTCAGGGGCGGGTCACTGAAGCTTTCTTT. Amino acid sequence: CASSLIQGRVTEAFF.

The count of this clone is one. The chain links TRBV15 to TRBJ1-1; TRBD1 agrees at 8 bases. The CDR3 loop spans 16 amino acids. Germline CDR1 and CDR2: LNHNV and YYDKDF (reference sequence). The V gene end was trimmed by 0 bases and the J gene end by 4 bases; junction bases not matched to a gene: 7. CDR3 amino acids: CATSRDWQGASTEAFF. CDR3 DNA: TGTGCCACCAGCAGAGATTGGCAGGGGGCGTCCACTGAAGCTTTCTTT.

V is TRBV18 and J is TRBJ2-7; D is perhaps TRBD2 (5 bases). V lost 3 bases and J lost 5, with 8 bases in between. CDR3 length: 12 residues. Germline loops: CDR1 KGHSH, CDR2 LQKENI. The CDR3 here is CASSPSGNEQYF. CDR3 DNA: TGTGCCAGCTCACCCTCGGGGAACGAGCAGTACTTC.

This CDR3 is CAWGRSRDSPLHF. DNA for the CDR3: TGTGCCTGGGGACGATCCAGGGATTCACCCCTCCACTTT. This chain connects TRBV30 to TRBJ1-6, with a tentative D call TRBD1 (5 bases). This CDR3 has 13 amino acids. Trimming left V 5 bases short and J 8 bases short, with 13 bases between. The germline V gene has CDR1 GTSNPN and CDR2 SVGIG (reference sequence).

The chain employs TRBV21-1 and TRBJ1-5; the DNA was not used to check the table's D call, TRBD1. TRBV21-1 is labeled a pseudogene. This CDR3 is 19 amino acids long. CDR3 region: CASSKVYEGASHSNQPQHF. CDR3 DNA: TGTGCCAGCAGCAAAGTTTACGAAGGGGCGAGCCATAGCAATCAGCCCCAGCATTTT.

This rearrangement joins TRBV7-2 to TRBJ2-3, with no clear D. Trimming removed 6 bases at V and 2 bases at J, with 6 bases between. The CDR3 consists of 12 residues. CDR1 is SGHTA, CDR2 FQGNSA, per germline. CDR3 sequence reads: CASRSSTDTQYF. The CDR3 DNA sequence: TGTGCCAGCAGATCCTCCACAGATACGCAGTATTTT.

The chain combines TRBV6-1 with TRBJ1-1; 12 positions agree with TRBD1. V shed 6 bases, J shed 5 bases, and the junction held 1 base outside the gene matches. This CDR3 has 13 amino acids. CDR1 and CDR2 (germline): MNHNS, SASEGT. The chain's CDR3 is CASRGQGATEAFF. Written as DNA, the CDR3 is TGTGCCAGCAGGGGACAGGGGGCTACTGAAGCTTTCTTT.

V gene TRBV19 combines with J gene TRBJ2-2; a possible D gene is TRBD2 (7 bases). The CDR3 spans 18 residues. Looked up from germline, CDR1 is LNHDA and CDR2 is SQIVND (reference sequence). V shed 5 bases and J shed 0 bases, with 19 bases lying between them. The CDR3 reads CASSFTGRVAANTGELFF. The CDR3 nucleotides read TGTGCCAGTAGTTTCACAGGGAGGGTAGCAGCGAACACCGGGGAGCTGTTTTTT.

V and J are TRBV7-8 and TRBJ2-7; 8 bases map to TRBD1. J lost 5 bases, V lost 5 bases, and 5 bases had no gene match. Germline assignment: CDR1 SGHVS and CDR2 FQNEAQ. CDR3 length: 13 residues. CDR3: CASSPRTGNEQYF. The CDR3 nucleotides are TGTGCCAGCAGCCCGCGGACAGGGAACGAGCAGTACTTC.

The V gene is TRBV12-5, the J gene TRBJ1-1; D gene ambiguous. The V gene lost 6 bases and the J gene lost 4 bases, with 12 bases spanning the gap. This CDR3 has 13 residues. From germline, CDR1 is LGHNT and CDR2 FRNRAP. The CDR3 region is CASGPSPSTEAFF. The DNA for the CDR3 is TGTGCTAGTGGCCCGTCCCCATCCACTGAAGCTTTCTTT.

V is TRBV10-1 and J is TRBJ2-1; 12 positions agree with TRBD2. The CDR3 extends over 12 amino acids. Germline V lookup: CDR1 WNHNN, CDR2 SYGVQD (reference sequence). V was clipped by 4 bases and J by 15 bases; unmatched bases: 4. CDR3: CASSALAGGLFF. In DNA form, the CDR3 reads TGCGCCAGCAGTGCACTAGCGGGGGGCCTGTTCTTC.

This chain uses TRBV30 with TRBJ1-1, with TRBD1 as a possible D gene (5 bases). CDR1 is GTSNPN, CDR2 SVGIG, per germline (reference sequence). Trimming took 0 bases from V and 6 from J, leaving 14 bases between them. The CDR3 sequence is 14 residues long. The CDR3 sequence: CAWSVSGRDAEAFF. In DNA, the CDR3 is TGTGCCTGGAGTGTATCAGGGCGCGACGCTGAAGCTTTCTTT.

V and J are TRBV19 and TRBJ1-1; no clear D. The CDR3 covers 13 residues. Trimming removed 5 bases at V and 1 base at J, with 8 bases between. Looked up from germline, CDR1 is LNHDA and CDR2 is SQIVND (reference sequence). The CDR3 region is CASSVIRNTEAFF. As DNA, the CDR3 is TGTGCCAGTAGTGTAATAAGGAACACTGAAGCTTTCTTT.

This chain connects TRBV19 to TRBJ2-1; 7 nucleotides align to TRBD2. Trimming removed 6 bases from V and 3 bases from J; junction bases left unmatched: 14. The CDR3 covers 17 residues. CDR1 is LNHDA and CDR2 is SQIVND in the germline V gene (reference sequence). The CDR3 protein is CASSPNGLGGDYNEQFF. For the CDR3, the DNA is TGTGCCAGTAGCCCCAATGGGTTGGGGGGGGACTACAATGAGCAGTTCTTC.

The CDR3 DNA follows: TGTGCCAGCTCACCCCGGTTAGCGGGAGAGGTAACCGGGGAGCTGTTTTTT. Translation: CASSPRLAGEVTGELFF. V is TRBV18 and J is TRBJ2-2; 9 nucleotides line up with TRBD2. The CDR3 runs to 17 residues. Germline V gene sequence: CDR1 KGHSH, CDR2 LQKENI. After removal of 3 bases from V and 5 bases from J, the junction contained 10 bases not matched to a gene.

V and J are TRBV6-5 and TRBJ2-7, with 8 bases that match TRBD1. The CDR3 length is 14 residues. In germline, CDR1 is MNHEY, CDR2 SVGAGI. J was trimmed by 0 bases and V by 8 bases; bases with no gene match: 6. This chain's CDR3 is CASGQGFDSYEQYF. The CDR3 coding sequence is TGTGCCAGCGGACAGGGTTTCGACTCCTACGAGCAGTACTTC.

The table lists this clone with a few counts. The chain joins TRBV2 to TRBJ2-7; D remains ambiguous. CDR3 size: 13 residues. Germline V gene lookup returns CDR1 SNHLY and CDR2 FYNNEI. Deletions cut 3 bases from V and 6 bases from J, with 12 bases between. The CDR3 reads CASSDVGVLEQYF. DNA of the CDR3: TGTGCCAGCAGTGATGTTGGGGTTCTCGAGCAGTACTTC.

The chain couples TRBV7-3 to TRBJ2-7; D may match TRBD1 or TRBD2 (5 bases each). The CDR3 loop spans 12 amino acids. Per germline, CDR1 SGHTA and CDR2 FQGTGA. Deletions cut 8 bases from V and 6 bases from J, with 14 bases between. This CDR3 is CASGHPGSEQYF. The CDR3 DNA sequence: TGTGCCAGCGGACATCCAGGGAGCGAGCAGTACTTC.

The rearrangement joins TRBV6-5 to TRBJ2-7; 10 bases match TRBD2. J lost 2 bases, V lost 5 bases, and 6 bases had no gene match. This CDR3 contains 15 residues. CDR1 MNHEY and CDR2 SVGAGI come from the germline V gene. CDR3 protein: CASSDLAGGAYEQYF. Written as DNA, the CDR3 is TGTGCCAGCAGTGACTTAGCGGGGGGAGCCTACGAGCAGTACTTC.

The V and J genes are TRBV14 and TRBJ2-1, with D tentatively TRBD2 (6 bases). This CDR3 has 18 residues. Germline CDR1 and CDR2: SGHDN and FVKESK. V lost 1 base to trimming and J lost 7 bases, with 23 bases between them. CDR3 DNA: TGTGCCAGCAGCCAAGTGAGGTGGCGGGATGTCGAAACGAATGAGCAGTTCTTC. Translating it yields CASSQVRWRDVETNEQFF.